The 12 T cell receptor beta chains given below trace back to one sample, sequenced in a study of CD8 T cells in Susac syndrome. Random hexamers primed reverse transcription of about 0.45 to 1 ug RNA. TCRdb processed the immunoSEQ multiplex PCR reads anew with MiXCR; each CDR3 protein has one entry. This table holds roughly 150,000 distinct CDR3 sequences, more than 85% found once. The sequencing sample was made of CD8+ T cells from PBMCs. These receptors were taken from a human donor with Susac syndrome.

The CDR3 reads CSALGTGYEQYF. The CDR3 coding sequence is TGCAGTGCTTTAGGGACAGGGTACGAGCAGTACTTC. This rearrangement joins TRBV20-1 to TRBJ2-7; TRBD1 matches 9 bases. CDR3 length equals 12 residues. Germline V gene data show CDR1 as DFQATT and CDR2 as SNEGSKA (reference sequence). V lost 5 bases, J lost 4 bases, and 3 bases stayed unmatched.

The J gene is TRBJ2-7, the V gene TRBV20-1, with TRBD2 matching 7 bases. Germline lookup yields CDR1 DFQATT and CDR2 SNEGSKA (reference sequence). Trimming at V came to 3 bases and at J to 2 bases, leaving 7 bases not matched to a gene. The CDR3 is 14 residues long. The CDR3 coding sequence is TGCAGTGCTAGCGGGCTAGCGGACGCCTACGAGCAGTACTTC. Translated, it gives CSASGLADAYEQYF.

In DNA form, the CDR3 reads TGTGCCAGCAGCGTAGTGGGGACTCGGAGCGAAGAGCAGTACTTC. Translated: CASSVVGTRSEEQYF. The chain links TRBV9 to TRBJ2-7, with a possible D match to TRBD2 (6 bases). CDR3 length equals 15 residues. Looked up from germline, CDR1 is SGDLS and CDR2 is YYNGEE. Trimming left V 0 bases short and J 7 bases short, with 17 bases between.

This clonotype was seen only once. The chain uses TRBV28 and TRBJ2-1, with 12 bases identical to TRBD2. Losses at the gene ends were 4 bases for V and 3 bases for J; bases not matched to a gene: 10. CDR1 and CDR2 from the germline V gene are MDHEN and SYDVKM. The CDR3 totals 18 residues. The CDR3 loop is CASSYETSGRSFYNEQFF. Here the CDR3 DNA reads TGTGCCAGCAGTTATGAGACTAGCGGGAGATCCTTCTACAATGAGCAGTTCTTC.

The rearrangement joins TRBV5-1 to TRBJ2-2; D call uncertain. Germline V CDR1 and CDR2: SGHRS, YFSETQ. This CDR3 contains 14 residues. V dropped 7 bases and J dropped 10 bases, with 20 bases sitting between them. The CDR3 reads CASSPLQPWEELFF. CDR3 DNA: TGCGCCAGCTCCCCGTTACAGCCTTGGGAGGAGCTGTTTTTT.

The CDR3: CASSQDVVTEGTPSYEQYF. The CDR3 coding sequence is TGCGCCAGCAGCCAAGATGTGGTTACGGAGGGGACTCCATCCTACGAGCAGTACTTC. The chain employs TRBV4-1 and TRBJ2-7; D is possibly TRBD2 (6 bases). In germline, CDR1 is MGHRA, CDR2 YSYEKL. Trimming stripped 0 bases from V and 1 base from J, with 22 bases between. The CDR3 spans 19 residues.

This clonotype was recorded once. This chain connects TRBV28 to TRBJ2-2, with TRBD1 as a possible D gene (5 bases). The CDR3 totals 15 residues. Germline V gives CDR1 MDHEN, CDR2 SYDVKM. V lost 10 bases, J lost 2 bases, and 17 bases lay in between. The CDR3 loop reads CATQDVRGNTGELFF. The CDR3 nucleotides read TGTGCCACCCAGGACGTTAGGGGCAACACCGGGGAGCTGTTTTTT.

This chain links TRBV5-6 with TRBJ2-1, with D hard to call. Trimming removed 2 bases from V and 7 bases from J, with 16 bases in between. Germline-derived CDR1 and CDR2 are SGHDT and YYEEEE. The CDR3 has 15 amino acids. The CDR3 protein is CASSFSTPRRNEQFF. CDR3 in DNA: TGTGCCAGCAGCTTTAGCACCCCGAGGAGAAATGAGCAGTTCTTC. The variable domain in full, with the rest retrieved from reference TRBV5-6 and TRBJ2-1, is DAGVTQSPTHLIKTRGQQVTLRCSPKSGHDTVSWYQQALGQGPQFIFQYYEEEERQRGNFPDRFSGHQFPNYSSELNVNALLLGDSALYLCASSFSTPRRNEQFFGPGTRLTVL.

This chain links TRBV12-3 or TRBV12-4 with TRBJ1-2; D remains ambiguous. This CDR3 has 11 residues. V lost 8 bases and J 6 bases, leaving 10 bases between the germline ends. CDR3 amino acids: CASGYPHGYTF. CDR3 bases: TGTGCCAGCGGCTACCCCCATGGCTACACCTTC.

The gene calls are TRBV30 and TRBJ2-7; no firm D call. Trimming removed 1 base from V and 2 bases from J, with 9 bases in between. Germline CDR1 is GTSNPN and CDR2 is SVGIG (reference sequence). This CDR3 is built from 13 residues. CDR3 loop: CAWSGTDPYEQYF. The CDR3 DNA sequence: TGTGCCTGGAGTGGGACGGACCCCTACGAGCAGTACTTC.

This chain links TRBV4-1 with TRBJ2-1; 10 positions agree with TRBD2. The CDR3 has 16 amino acids. The V gene's germline CDR1 is MGHRA and CDR2 YSYEKL. Trimming removed 4 bases from V and 7 bases from J; junction bases left unmatched: 10. The CDR3 DNA reads TGCGCCAGCAGCCCCCACCCGAGCGGGAGGGAGAATGAGCAGTTCTTC. It translates to CASSPHPSGRENEQFF.

Only a few counts were recorded for this clonotype. The chain combines TRBV7-3 with TRBJ2-4; D gene ambiguous. Trimming took off 2 bases at V and 0 bases at J, with 2 bases between the two ends. The CDR3 covers 13 residues. CDR1 and CDR2 from the germline V gene are SGHTA and FQGTGA. CDR3 in amino acids: CASSLLAKNIQYF. The CDR3 DNA reads TGTGCCAGCAGCTTATTAGCCAAAAACATTCAGTACTTC.